This T cell receptor beta chain was captured in a study of blood T cell repertoires in COVID-19. CDR1 is SSHAT, CDR2 FNYEAQ, per germline (reference sequence). The CDR3 covers 14 residues. Trimming shortened V by 5 bases and J by 8 bases, and 18 bases separated the two germline ends. Original processing notes: Cell counts per sample came from amplifying reference gene primers. Method: immunoSEQ multiplex PCR; TCRdb's copy keeps in-frame clones and lacks some. Clone size and the V and J calls come from that table; the DNA yielded D and trimming. The table has 110,000 or so clones, approximately 84% seen once.

The receptor was derived from a man aged 45-60 years with acute or convalescent COVID-19. The chain carries TRBV7-7 and TRBJ2-5; D possibly corresponds to TRBD2 (7 bases). Sequencing was carried out using peripheral blood. The CDR3 is CASSPGGRGGTQYF. CDR3 bases: TGTGCCAGCAGCCCCGGAGGGAGGGGGGGAACCCAGTACTTC.